This T cell receptor (beta chain) appears in the sequencing data of a study of monozygotic twins with cystic fibrosis. Study findings and constraints: In 13 of 16 pairs, V gene usage was closest to the co-twin's.

The CDR3 extends over 15 amino acids. CDR1 is MRHNA, CDR2 SNTAGT, per germline. Trimming pared 5 bases from V and 6 bases from J, leaving 16 bases between. Clones were read by immunoSEQ multiplex PCR, and TCRdb kept only the in-frame ones, dropping some. In the table there are roughly 25,000 clones, roughly 97% of which are singletons. About this clone: No antigen is known for it.

V is TRBV6-4 and J is TRBJ2-2; tentatively, D is TRBD2 (6 bases). The source of this sequence is a girl aged 2-9 years with cystic fibrosis. The sample consisted of blood. CDR3 sequence reads: CASSPVAVPPGELFF. The CDR3 nucleotides read TGTGCCAGCAGTCCTGTAGCGGTACCCCCCGGGGAGCTGTTTTTT.